These 13 T cell receptor beta chains were sequenced from one sample in a study of T cell repertoires in cytomegalovirus infection. TCRdb fed the reads into MiXCR, producing one record per CDR3 protein. The sample yields roughly 730,000 distinct CDR3 sequences, around 31% seen once. These receptors have no known antigen. The sample was cultured PBMCs, taken from culture after CMV antigen stimulation. The origin of the receptors is a human donor in good health (CMV status not recorded). Some clones in this sample may be carry-over from other donors' samples.

This clonotype has more than one count but fewer than ten. An end of the junction does not agree with germline; a read error may underlie this. The V and J genes are TRBV12-3 or TRBV12-4 and TRBJ2-1; 12 positions agree with TRBD2. The CDR3 is 13 amino acids. The DNA for the CDR3 is TGTGCCAGCTCCGGACTAGCGGGGAGTAGTTCGATCTTC. Translated, it gives CASSGLAGSSSIF.

This clonotype was found a few times. CDR3 protein: CASSLDGYRGVTEAFF. CDR3 DNA: TGTGCCAGCAGCTTAGATGGGTACAGGGGGGTCACTGAAGCTTTCTTT. The chain uses TRBV7-2 and TRBJ1-1; 8 nucleotides align to TRBD1. This CDR3 is built from 16 residues. Unmatched junction bases numbered 8, after V lost 1 base and J lost 4 bases. Looked up from germline, CDR1 is SGHTA and CDR2 is FQGNSA.

The V call is TRBV7-6, the J call TRBJ2-7; maybe TRBD2 (5 bases). CDR3 length: 18 residues. In germline, CDR1 is SGHVS, CDR2 FNYEAQ. V lost 2 bases and J 2 bases, leaving 22 bases between the germline ends. CDR3 protein: CASSLTPALGGPPYEQYF. The CDR3 nucleotides are TGTGCCAGCAGCTTAACCCCCGCCCTAGGCGGGCCCCCCTACGAGCAGTACTTC.

CDR3 in amino acids: CASSLASLDRVNGYTF. The CDR3 nucleotides are TGTGCCAGCAGCTTAGCTTCCCTAGACAGGGTAAATGGCTACACCTTC. The V and J genes are TRBV7-6 and TRBJ1-2; 7 bases match TRBD1. The V segment lost 0 bases and the J segment 6 bases; nucleotides outside the gene matches: 10. From germline, CDR1 is SGHVS and CDR2 FNYEAQ. The CDR3 is made up of 16 amino acids. Full variable domain (rest looked up from reference TRBV7-6 and TRBJ1-2): GAGVSQSPRYKVTKRGQDVALRCDPISGHVSLYWYRQALGQGPEFLTYFNYEAQQDKSGLPNDRFSAERPEGSISTLTIQRTEQRDSAMYRCASSLASLDRVNGYTFGSGTRLTVV.

This chain joins TRBV12-5 and TRBJ2-1, with 7 bases fitting TRBD2. The germline gives CDR1 LGHNT, CDR2 FRNRAP. Trimming at V came to 0 bases and at J to 4 bases, leaving 9 bases not matched to a gene. The CDR3 covers 17 residues. The CDR3 DNA is TGTGCTAGTGGTTTGGTACGAGGCGGGAGTGGTTACAATGAGCAGTTCTTC. This encodes CASGLVRGGSGYNEQFF. The entire variable domain, with the rest obtained from reference TRBV12-5 and TRBJ2-1, is as follows: DARVTQTPRHKVTEMGQEVTMRCQPILGHNTVFWYRQTMMQGLELLAYFRNRAPLDDSGMPKDRFSAEMPDATLATLKIQPSEPRDSAVYFCASGLVRGGSGYNEQFFGPGTRLTVL.

This clonotype was observed at least ten times. V is TRBV7-2 and J is TRBJ2-1, with a possible D match to TRBD1 (5 bases). Germline V gene lookup returns CDR1 SGHTA and CDR2 FQGNSA. The V end was cut by 5 bases, the J end by 1 base, with 9 bases between. This CDR3 spans 14 amino acids. This CDR3 reads CASSPPGSYNEQFF. CDR3 sequence (DNA): TGTGCCAGCAGCCCGCCAGGGTCCTACAATGAGCAGTTCTTC.

This clonotype was recorded at least ten times. The chain carries TRBV6-1 and TRBJ2-7; 7 bases map to TRBD2. CDR1 MNHNS and CDR2 SASEGT come from the germline V gene. V trimming: 6 bases; J trimming: 3 bases; junction bases outside the gene matches: 8. The CDR3 has 14 amino acids. The CDR3 reads CASRGERGSYEQYF. Written as DNA, the CDR3 is TGTGCCAGCAGGGGTGAGCGGGGTAGCTACGAGCAGTACTTC.

The CDR3 spells CASSLVGGTLNNEQFF. The CDR3 nucleotides read TGTGCCAGCAGCCTTGTTGGGGGGACATTAAACAATGAGCAGTTCTTC. The chain recombines TRBV7-2 with TRBJ2-1; perhaps D is TRBD1 or TRBD2 (6 bases each). The V gene lost 5 bases and the J gene lost 5 bases, with 19 bases spanning the gap. CDR3 length: 16 residues. Per germline, CDR1 SGHTA and CDR2 FQGNSA.

The chain joins TRBV3-1 to TRBJ1-5; D is undetermined. The length of the CDR3 is 14 residues. Germline-derived CDR1 and CDR2 are LGHDT and YNNKEL (reference sequence). V shed 3 bases and J shed 1 base, with 7 bases lying between them. The DNA of the CDR3 is TGTGCCAGCAGCCAGGCCGTCAGCAATCAGCCCCAGCATTTT. Translating gives CASSQAVSNQPQHF.

V usage is TRBV12-3 or TRBV12-4 and J usage is TRBJ1-4; D is perhaps TRBD1 (6 bases). V lost 6 bases and J 7 bases, leaving 15 bases between the germline ends. The CDR3 length is 14 residues. The CDR3 loop reads CASSPYRVSEKLFF. As DNA, the CDR3 is TGTGCCAGCAGCCCCTACAGGGTCAGTGAAAAACTGTTTTTT.

This clonotype was counted only a few times. V gene TRBV4-2 combines with J gene TRBJ1-2; 7 bases line up with TRBD1. The germline V gene has CDR1 LGHNA and CDR2 YNFKEQ. The CDR3 extends over 15 amino acids. J lost 7 bases, V lost 0 bases, and 8 bases had no gene match. The CDR3 coding sequence is TGTGCCAGCAGCCAAGATCTTAGGGGGCGCGTTGGCTACACCTTC. Residues: CASSQDLRGRVGYTF.

This clonotype was observed at least ten times. The chain uses TRBV7-9 and TRBJ2-3; TRBD1 aligns across 9 bases. From germline, CDR1 is SEHNR and CDR2 FQNEAQ (reference sequence). The CDR3 contains 16 residues. Losses at the gene ends were 4 bases for V and 6 bases for J; bases not matched to a gene: 11. In DNA form, the CDR3 reads TGTGCCAGCAGCTCTGGCTCTTCCGGGACAGGGGATACGCAGTATTTT. Protein: CASSSGSSGTGDTQYF.

This clonotype has more than one count but fewer than ten. This sequence joins TRBV6-1 and TRBJ1-3; D call uncertain. This CDR3 has 14 residues. Between the trimmed V and J ends, which lost 6 bases and 0 bases, there was a span of 9 bases. The germline V gene has CDR1 MNHNS and CDR2 SASEGT. CDR3 in DNA: TGTGCCAGCAGCCGGTTGGGCTCTGGAAACACCATATATTTT. Its translation: CASSRLGSGNTIYF.